This T cell receptor beta chain was profiled in a study of blood T cell repertoires in COVID-19 (dated by TCRdb to between 2020 and 2021). For context, the study as a whole: The collaborator samples originated in the United States, Italy and Spain and spanned the acute and convalescent phases of COVID-19. The prospective study material was composed of cDNA or gDNA derived from T cells, B-cell-depleted T cells, or PBMCs. The dataset comprised deeply sampled blood TCRbeta repertoires from subjects exposed to, actively infected with, or recovered from COVID-19. A freely available public database, intended as a resource for researchers studying the immune response to SARS-CoV-2, is where the repertoires were released. The samples were drawn from the first 160 participants of the ongoing ImmuneRACE study and from 950 to 1,500 subjects provided by 6 global collaborators. The sample metadata nearly always contained a de-identified subject ID, COVID-19 status, age in years and sex. HLA class I and class II types, where available, came from metadata supplied by the sample provider rather than from assay-based typing.

Whole blood was collected in K2EDTA tubes by collaborating institutions according to the institutions' own protocols. For TCRbeta analysis, collaborators shipped samples in one of three forms: frozen whole blood, isolated PBMCs, or DNA extracted from either of those sample types. Overall study outcomes, separate from this receptor: The quantity of clinical and demographic metadata differed by source and by participant and was supplied without curation.

Of note for this clone: Its antigen has not been determined. Base qualities are missing; no much larger clone stands one base away.

TCRbeta CDR3 regions were amplified from genomic DNA using the immunoSEQ Assay, a bias-controlled multiplex PCR. Processing in the source paper ran as follows. Within the assay, amplification of reference gene primers was used to estimate how many nucleated cells each sample contained. To quantify the absolute abundance of each unique TCRbeta CDR3 rearrangement, sequence reads were collapsed and filtered. For each sample, productive Simpson clonality was calculated as the square root of Simpson's diversity index across productive rearrangements. What TCRdb holds here is the immuneACCESS table cut down to in-frame rearrangements. Part of the clones is not present; checked against another copy, under half of the missing clones reflect an unresolved V gene, and the others are unexplained. Clone size and V and J calls were adopted from that table, with D and trimming inferred from the DNA. In this sample the table shows more than 60,000 clones, more than 75% of which occur a single time. The top ten hold roughly 6% of the sample.

Germline trimming: 1 base from V, 5 bases from J; junction bases outside gene matches: 7. The CDR3 goes from the cysteine to the phenylalanine over 15 residues. Only CDR3 DNA is held: 45 bases, read in frame from base 1. Per the germline V gene, MNHEY is the CDR1 and SVGEGT is the CDR2. The rearranged segments are TRBV6-2 or TRBV6-3 and TRBJ2-5, and 7 bases in between align with TRBD2. This TCR derives from a human donor in a cohort sampled during active COVID-19. What was sequenced was peripheral blood. The DNA sequence is TGTGCCAGCAGTTACTGGGAGGGCTCCGTCGAGACCCAGTACTTC. Its translation is CASSYWEGSVETQYF.